Listed here are 15 T cell receptor beta chains from one sample, sequenced in a study of cytomegalovirus exposure and HLA in healthy donors. Researchers ran the PCR with 60 Vbeta and 13 Jbeta primers. Sequenced by immunoSEQ multiplex PCR; TCRdb stores in-frame clones only, minus some. The repertoire consists of around 200,000 clones, with almost 80% occurring once and the leading ten covering 1.5% to 2%. Specimen: PBMCs. Source of these receptors: a male donor in good health and CMV-seronegative.

The rearrangement links TRBV7-3 to TRBJ2-3; TRBD2 might be the D (5 bases). V lost 5 bases and J 6 bases, leaving 15 bases between the germline ends. CDR1 and CDR2 (germline): SGHTA, FQGTGA. The CDR3 length is 14 residues. The CDR3 spells CASSVSSPPDTQYF. The CDR3, as DNA: TGTGCCAGCAGCGTCTCTAGCCCCCCGGATACGCAGTATTTT.

The chain combines TRBV28 with TRBJ2-7, with D possibly matching TRBD2 (6 bases). This CDR3 region has 15 residues. Germline CDR1 MDHEN, CDR2 SYDVKM. The ends were cut back, 3 bases at V and 2 bases at J, with 14 bases in the middle. The CDR3 coding sequence is TGTGCCAGCAGTTTGCCTAGCGACCCCACCTACGAGCAGTACTTC. Protein: CASSLPSDPTYEQYF.

The chain carries TRBV6-6 and TRBJ2-4; D might be TRBD1 (6 bases). CDR1 MNHNY and CDR2 SVGAGI come from the germline V gene (reference sequence). V was clipped by 9 bases and J by 4 bases, with 10 bases between them. This CDR3 has 12 residues. The CDR3 nucleotides are TGTGCCAGTGGACAGCCAAAAAACATTCAGTACTTC. Translating it yields CASGQPKNIQYF.

The gene calls are TRBV5-1 and TRBJ1-4; 7 positions agree with TRBD1. The trim removed 4 bases at V and 0 bases at J, leaving 9 bases unmatched. Germline lookup yields CDR1 SGHRS and CDR2 YFSETQ. The CDR3 runs to 17 residues. CDR3 in amino acids: CASSPMTGLATNEKLFF. The CDR3 DNA follows: TGCGCCAGCAGCCCGATGACAGGGCTTGCAACTAATGAAAAACTGTTTTTT.

This clone was seen a single time. This chain connects TRBV2 to TRBJ2-1; no clear D gene. Per the germline V gene, CDR1 is SNHLY and CDR2 is FYNNEI. Trimming stripped 7 bases from V and 9 bases from J, with 10 bases between. This CDR3 has 11 amino acids. CDR3 sequence reads: CASTNVLEQFF. The CDR3 DNA is TGTGCCAGCACTAATGTCCTTGAGCAGTTCTTC.

The chain joins TRBV13 to TRBJ1-4; maybe TRBD1 (5 bases). The CDR3 has 12 amino acids. V shed 3 bases and J shed 14 bases, with 13 bases lying between them. The germline V gene encodes CDR1 PRHDT and CDR2 FYEKMQ (reference sequence). The CDR3 DNA follows: TGTGCCAGCAGCTTGGGGGAGGGGAGCCTGTTTTTT. As protein: CASSLGEGSLFF.

The chain employs TRBV21-1 and TRBJ2-7; TRBD2 was called by the table and not checked on the DNA. TRBV21-1 is a listed pseudogene. The CDR3 is 19 amino acids. In DNA form, the CDR3 reads TGTGCCAGCAGCAAAGTTATCTGTGGGAGGGTAAGCAACTATTACGAGCAGTACTTC. It specifies CASSKVICGRVSNYYEQYF.

The chain has TRBV28 and TRBJ1-2, with D perhaps TRBD1 (5 bases). Trimming stripped 8 bases from V and 5 bases from J, with 12 bases between. The CDR3 totals 12 residues. CDR1 and CDR2 (germline): MDHEN, SYDVKM. CDR3 in DNA: TGTGCCAGCTCCCGGGGGGGGTATGGCTACACCTTC. Its protein is CASSRGGYGYTF.

The genes are TRBV7-6 and TRBJ2-7, with D unresolved. Germline V CDR1 and CDR2: SGHVS, FNYEAQ. Trimming pared 1 base from V and 0 bases from J, leaving 4 bases between. The CDR3 runs to 13 residues. The CDR3: CASSLGASYEQYF. The CDR3 DNA is TGTGCCAGCAGCTTAGGGGCCTCCTACGAGCAGTACTTC.

The J gene is TRBJ2-1, the V gene TRBV7-9, with 11 bases fitting TRBD2. Germline lookup yields CDR1 SEHNR and CDR2 FQNEAQ (reference sequence). Trimming took 2 bases from V and 1 from J; bases not matched to a gene: 7. The CDR3 has 18 residues. CDR3: CASSLPSSGGPSYNEQFF. The CDR3 DNA is TGTGCCAGCAGCTTACCGTCTAGCGGGGGGCCATCCTACAATGAGCAGTTCTTC. The entire variable domain, with the rest obtained from reference TRBV7-9 and TRBJ2-1, is as follows: DTGVSQNPRHKITKRGQNVTFRCDPISEHNRLYWYRQTLGQGPEFLTYFQNEAQLEKSRLLSDRFSAERPKGSFSTLEIQRTEQGDSAMYLCASSLPSSGGPSYNEQFFGPGTRLTVL.

This clone has just a few counts. The J gene is TRBJ2-5, the V gene TRBV19; 8 bases fit TRBD1. This CDR3 is 13 amino acids long. Trimming at V came to 10 bases and at J to 5 bases, leaving 9 bases not matched to a gene. The V gene's germline CDR1 is LNHDA and CDR2 SQIVND (reference sequence). DNA for the CDR3: TGTGCCACTAAGGACAGGGCCCGGGAGACCCAGTACTTC. This encodes CATKDRARETQYF.

This chain connects TRBV7-3 to TRBJ2-2; D possibly corresponds to TRBD1 (5 bases). The CDR3 has 14 amino acids. The V and J ends lost 2 bases and 4 bases respectively, with 8 bases between them. Germline-derived CDR1 and CDR2 are SGHTA and FQGTGA. This chain's CDR3 is CASSLPGPTGELFF. CDR3 coding DNA: TGTGCCAGCAGCTTACCAGGGCCCACCGGGGAGCTGTTTTTT. Based on the CDR3 plus reference TRBV7-3 and TRBJ2-2, the full variable domain is GAGVSQTPSNKVTEKGKYVELRCDPISGHTALYWYRQSLGQGPEFLIYFQGTGAADDSGLPNDRFFAVRPEGSVSTLKIQRTERGDSAVYLCASSLPGPTGELFFGEGSRLTVL.

V gene TRBV28 combines with J gene TRBJ1-5; 10 bases are shared with TRBD1. Germline V gene sequence: CDR1 MDHEN, CDR2 SYDVKM. V lost 6 bases to trimming and J lost 7 bases; unmatched junction nucleotides: 12. There are 16 residues in the CDR3. The CDR3 sequence: CASSHSGQGIFQPQHF. CDR3 bases: TGTGCCAGCAGCCATTCGGGACAGGGGATCTTCCAGCCCCAGCATTTT.

J is TRBJ2-2 and V is TRBV4-1; maybe TRBD2 (6 bases). Germline V gene sequence: CDR1 MGHRA, CDR2 YSYEKL. Trimming stripped 1 base from V and 10 bases from J, with 13 bases between. The length of the CDR3 is 14 residues. CDR3 sequence reads: CASSQAGRDVELFF. The DNA for the CDR3 is TGCGCCAGCAGCCAAGCCGGGAGAGATGTGGAGCTGTTTTTT.

This rearrangement joins TRBV19 to TRBJ1-2; TRBD1 is a possible D gene (6 bases). This CDR3 comprises 13 residues. V was pared by 7 bases and J by 3 bases, with 12 bases between. Germline values: CDR1 LNHDA, CDR2 SQIVND (reference sequence). The CDR3 sequence is CASTTWGHYGYTF. The CDR3 DNA sequence: TGTGCCAGTACTACCTGGGGGCACTATGGCTACACCTTC.